This T cell receptor (beta chain) was obtained from a study of OX40 agonist ivuxolimab in advanced cancers. Overall study findings and caveats: Relative to CD4+ cells, CD8+ T cells on average had more expanded clones. The study found among the lowest clonal expansion in partial responders at 0.1-3.0 mg/kg.

This CDR3 has 13 residues. V shed 5 bases and J 1 base; nucleotides not matched to a gene: 2. Germline V gives CDR1 MDHEN, CDR2 SYDVKM. Measured with immunoSEQ multiplex PCR; TCRdb has only the in-frame clones, and not every one. This table has approximately 70,000 clones, approximately 86% appearing once. Autoimmune disease history or systemic immunosuppression led to patient exclusion. Notes on this clone: Its antigen is not known.

The receptor's source is an adult with an advanced solid tumor such as melanoma, head and neck, liver or kidney cancer. The gene calls are TRBV28 and TRBJ2-7; 7 bases are shared with TRBD1. The starting material was CD4+ or CD8+ T cells sorted from blood, obtained in a trial of the OX40 agonist ivuxolimab. The CDR3 bases are TGTGCCAGCAGTGCAGGGGGATCCTACGAGCAGTACTTC. This translates into CASSAGGSYEQYF.